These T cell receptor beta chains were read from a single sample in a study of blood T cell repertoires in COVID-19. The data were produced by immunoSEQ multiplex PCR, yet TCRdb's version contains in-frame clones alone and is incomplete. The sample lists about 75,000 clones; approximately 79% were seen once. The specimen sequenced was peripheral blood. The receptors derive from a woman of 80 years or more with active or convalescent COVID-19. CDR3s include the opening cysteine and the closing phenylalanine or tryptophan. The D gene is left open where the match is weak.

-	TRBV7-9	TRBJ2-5	CASSNWGYTQETQYF
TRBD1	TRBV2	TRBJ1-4	CASIGLRQGRMEKLFF
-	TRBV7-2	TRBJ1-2	CASSPSRDMFGYTF
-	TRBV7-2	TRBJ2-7	CASSLGTVPYEQYF
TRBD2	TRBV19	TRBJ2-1	CASSISGSYNEQFF
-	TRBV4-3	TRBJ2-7	CASSQDIGIGEQYF
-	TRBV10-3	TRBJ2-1	CAIRTRGFYNEQFF
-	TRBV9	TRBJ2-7	CASSVASGSTYEQYF
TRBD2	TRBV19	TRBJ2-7	CASSIAGGTVEQYF
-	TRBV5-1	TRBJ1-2	CASSLYGGGYTF
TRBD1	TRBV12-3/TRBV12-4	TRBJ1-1	CASSYRGNTEAFF
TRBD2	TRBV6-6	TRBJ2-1	CASSLSGSGNEQFF
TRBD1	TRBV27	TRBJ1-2	CASSLLGQGPFPYGYTF
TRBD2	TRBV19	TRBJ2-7	CASSKGLASIYEQYF
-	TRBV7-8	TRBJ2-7	CASSLGGPYEQYF
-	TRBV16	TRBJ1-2	CASSQSRQQINYGYTF
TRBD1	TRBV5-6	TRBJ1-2	CASSSTLVDRGNYGYTF
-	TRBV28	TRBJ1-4	CASSFTGSYEKLFF
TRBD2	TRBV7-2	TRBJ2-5	CASSLGLAGGFQETQYF
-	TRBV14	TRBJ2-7	CASSPGYEQYF
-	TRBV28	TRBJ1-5	CASKRRVYNQPQHF
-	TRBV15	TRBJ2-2	CATSRVAGLNTGELFF
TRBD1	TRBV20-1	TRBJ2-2	CSASDVRTGGTGELFF
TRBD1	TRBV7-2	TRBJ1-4	CASSLGQGLPNEKLFF
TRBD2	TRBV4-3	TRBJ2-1	CASSFNSGRSSYNEQFF
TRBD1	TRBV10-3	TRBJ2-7	CAISGGNGTGRDEQYF
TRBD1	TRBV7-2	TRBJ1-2	CASSPHRGPDYGYTF
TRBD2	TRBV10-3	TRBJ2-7	CAISEQKTSGSIFVYEQYF
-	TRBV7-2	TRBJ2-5	CASSFGKGAETQYF
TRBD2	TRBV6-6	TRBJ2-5	CASKRGLAGGGETQYF
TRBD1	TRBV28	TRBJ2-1	CASSFPTRPTGNSYNEQFF
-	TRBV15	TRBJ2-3	CATSRDRGILRAYF
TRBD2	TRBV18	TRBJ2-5	CASSPTRGLAGGRETQYF
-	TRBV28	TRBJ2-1	CASSFREVQFF
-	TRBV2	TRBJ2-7	CASSPTPGIYEQYF
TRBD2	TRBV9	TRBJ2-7	CASSTAGGAYYEQYF
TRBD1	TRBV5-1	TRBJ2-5	CASSLDGTGAGETQYF
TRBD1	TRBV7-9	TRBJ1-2	CASSPRGTGNYGYTF
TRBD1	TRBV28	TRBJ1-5	CASSRTTGGRQPQHF
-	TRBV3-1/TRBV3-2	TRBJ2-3	CASSQDRRGTQYF
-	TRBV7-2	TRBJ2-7	CASGRDRINYEQYF
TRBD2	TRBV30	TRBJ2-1	CAWGTRLAGDPNNEQFF
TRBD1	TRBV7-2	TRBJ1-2	CASSEAAGGYKGYTF
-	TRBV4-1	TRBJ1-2	CASSQDRRANYGYTF
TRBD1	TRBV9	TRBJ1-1	CASSAVTGVGNTEAFF
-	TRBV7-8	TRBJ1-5	CASSSERVSKVQPQHF
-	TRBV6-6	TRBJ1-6	CASSAREFYNSPLHF
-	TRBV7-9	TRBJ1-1	CASSLAAPSTEAFF
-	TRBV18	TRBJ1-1	CASSLDERVRAFF
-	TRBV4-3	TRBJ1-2	CASSQDWGSYGYTF